This is a list of T cell receptor beta chains from one sample in a study of OX40 agonist ivuxolimab in advanced cancers. This table comes from immunoSEQ multiplex PCR, and its TCRdb copy is limited to in-frame clones, with some not included. The sample yields approximately 84,000 clones, approximately 92% seen once. The source material was CD4+ or CD8+ T cells sorted from blood, sampled in a trial of the OX40 agonist ivuxolimab. Receptors were obtained from an adult with an advanced solid tumor such as melanoma, head and neck, liver or kidney cancer. Each CDR3 is given with its conserved first and last residue. A D gene is named only where the DNA matches it firmly. Only some rows state a clone size, as once, few, many or a class for expanded clones.

j_gene | v_gene | d_gene | abundance | CDR3nt | CDR3aa
TRBJ1-1 | TRBV7-9 | TRBD1 | . | TGTGCCAGCCATCGACAGGGCGGCACTGAAGCTTTCTTT | CASHRQGGTEAFF
TRBJ1-4 | TRBV27 | . | . | TGTGCCAGCAGTCCCCAGACAGGTGAAAAACTGTTTTTT | CASSPQTGEKLFF
TRBJ1-2 | TRBV7-2 | TRBD1 | . | TGTGCCAGCAGCTTAGCGACAGGGAATCGTTATGGCTACACCTTC | CASSLATGNRYGYTF
TRBJ2-2 | TRBV9 | . | . | TGTGCCAGCAGCGTGACGGATAACACCGGGGAGCTGTTTTTT | CASSVTDNTGELFF
TRBJ1-1 | TRBV5-1 | . | . | TGCGCCAGCTCATCTAAACCGGGGGGTCCGATGAACACTGAAGCTTTCTTT | CASSSKPGGPMNTEAFF
TRBJ1-3 | TRBV19 | . | . | TGTGCCAGTAGTCTCGACCCAAGAAACACCATATATTTT | CASSLDPRNTIYF
TRBJ2-1 | TRBV11-3 | TRBD1 | . | TGTGCCAGCAGCGCGGAGGACAGGACCTACAATGAGCAGTTCTTC | CASSAEDRTYNEQFF
TRBJ1-3 | TRBV5-1 | . | . | TGCGCCAGCAGCTTAGGGGGAACCTCTGGAAACACCATATATTTT | CASSLGGTSGNTIYF
TRBJ2-7 | TRBV30 | TRBD1 | . | TGTGCCTGGAGTTCCTCGGGACAGCGTTACTTC | CAWSSSGQRYF
TRBJ1-4 | TRBV10-3 | . | . | TGTGCCATCAGTGAGTCGGGGTTCGCGACTAATGAAAAACTGTTTTTT | CAISESGFATNEKLFF
TRBJ2-1 | TRBV4-1 | . | . | TGCGCCAGCAGCCAAGATCCGACGAAGGGGAGGTCGGGCAATGAGCAGTTCTTC | CASSQDPTKGRSGNEQFF
TRBJ2-1 | TRBV11-2 | . | . | TGTGCCAGCAGCTTAGTGTCGGGTTACAATGAGCAGTTCTTC | CASSLVSGYNEQFF
TRBJ2-6 | TRBV10-1 | TRBD1 | . | TGCGCCAGAGGGACAGCAGGCTTCAACGTCCTGACTTTC | CARGTAGFNVLTF
TRBJ2-5 | TRBV6-6 | TRBD2 | . | TGTGCCAGCAGTTCCCCTACTAGCGGGGTCGAGACCCAGTACTTC | CASSSPTSGVETQYF
TRBJ2-5 | TRBV6-6 | . | . | TGTGCCAGCAGTTCATCACGGCCAGGGCAAGAGACCCAGTACTTC | CASSSSRPGQETQYF
TRBJ1-2 | TRBV9 | . | . | TGTGCCAGCAGCAACCGGGCCCTCTATGGCTACACCTTC | CASSNRALYGYTF
TRBJ2-3 | TRBV18 | . | . | TGTGCCAGCCTCGATAATTCCTTTTCAGATACGCAGTATTTT | CASLDNSFSDTQYF
TRBJ2-5 | TRBV7-3 | . | . | TGTGCCAGCAGCTTAAATAGGGGGGAGACCCAGTACTTC | CASSLNRGETQYF
TRBJ1-2 | TRBV6-1 | . | . | TGTGCCAGCAGTGAAGCGCTGATGGTTCTCTATGGCTACACCTTC | CASSEALMVLYGYTF
TRBJ1-1 | TRBV18 | TRBD1 | once | TGTGCCAGCTCACCAAAGGCGCTACAGGGGGGATCCAACACTGAAGCTTTCTTT | CASSPKALQGGSNTEAFF
TRBJ2-3 | TRBV28 | TRBD2 | few | TGTGCCAGCAGAAGGGCTGACCTAGCGGGGGGGCAAGATACGCAGTATTTT | CASRRADLAGGQDTQYF
TRBJ2-7 | TRBV18 | . | . | TGTGCCAGCTCACTAGGACAGTCCTACGAGCAGTACTTC | CASSLGQSYEQYF
TRBJ1-2 | TRBV5-1 | . | . | TGCGCCAGCAGCCCGGACGGAGCTGGGATGGGTGGCTACACCTTC | CASSPDGAGMGGYTF
TRBJ1-2 | TRBV6-1 | . | . | TGTGCCAGCACCTTAGGGGGGTTTGGGGGCTACACCTTC | CASTLGGFGGYTF
TRBJ2-6 | TRBV7-9 | . | . | TGTGCCAGCAGCTGGGGCTCTGGGGCCAACGTCCTGACTTTC | CASSWGSGANVLTF
TRBJ2-7 | TRBV2 | TRBD2 | few | TGTGCCAGCAGTGAACAAGCGGGAGGCTACGAGCAGTACTTC | CASSEQAGGYEQYF
TRBJ1-2 | TRBV7-8 | . | once | TGTGCCAGCAGCTTAGCCTTCGCGACGGAAGGGAACTATGGCTACACCTTC | CASSLAFATEGNYGYTF
TRBJ1-2 | TRBV25-1 | TRBD1 | . | TGTGCCAGCAGTGAAGGGACAGGGGGTCCTTATGGCTACACCTTC | CASSEGTGGPYGYTF
TRBJ1-1 | TRBV28 | . | . | TGTGCCAGCCAAAACCCCAGGGTAACTGAAGCTTTCTTT | CASQNPRVTEAFF
TRBJ2-6 | TRBV29-1 | TRBD1 | . | TGCAGCGTTGAACGACAGGGAACCAACGTCCTGACTTTC | CSVERQGTNVLTF
TRBJ1-4 | TRBV5-1 | TRBD1 | . | TGCGCCAGCAGCCGCAGACAGGGTGCGACTAATGAAAAACTGTTTTTT | CASSRRQGATNEKLFF
TRBJ1-2 | TRBV4-1 | . | . | TGCGCCAGCAGCCAAGGCCAGGGCTATGGCTACACCTTC | CASSQGQGYGYTF
TRBJ2-1 | TRBV6-6 | TRBD2 | . | TGTGCCAGCACCGGGACTAGCGGGAAGGGGTACAATGAGCAGTTCTTC | CASTGTSGKGYNEQFF
TRBJ2-5 | TRBV9 | TRBD2 | . | TGTGCCAGCAGCCTAGCAGCGGGGGAGGGGACCCAGTACTTC | CASSLAAGEGTQYF
TRBJ1-4 | TRBV4-3 | TRBD1 | . | TGCGCCAGCAGCCAACCGGGACAGAATGAAAAACTGTTTTTT | CASSQPGQNEKLFF
TRBJ1-5 | TRBV6-1 | . | . | TGTGCCAGCAGTGCGCGGGGTCGGCAGCCCCAGCATTTT | CASSARGRQPQHF
TRBJ1-1 | TRBV18 | . | . | TGTGCCAGCTCACGAGGCGTGAACACTGAAGCTTTCTTT | CASSRGVNTEAFF
TRBJ1-1 | TRBV20-1 | . | once | TGCAGTGCTAGGACTCAAATTGAAGCTTTCTTT | CSARTQIEAFF
TRBJ1-5 | TRBV6-5 | . | . | TGTGCCAGCAGAGCGACGGGGGCAAGTGATCAGCCCCAGCATTTT | CASRATGASDQPQHF
TRBJ2-2 | TRBV18 | . | . | TGTGCCAGCTCACCAGACGGGTGGGCCTCCTCCGGGGAGCTGTTTTTT | CASSPDGWASSGELFF
TRBJ1-2 | TRBV7-9 | . | . | TGTGCCAGCAGCCCTCGGGCAGGGGATCCGAATGGCTACACCTTC | CASSPRAGDPNGYTF